These 25 T cell receptor beta chains were sequenced from one sample in a study of shared clonotypes between healthy human individuals. The protocol was immunoSEQ multiplex PCR, while the TCRdb copy is restricted to in-frame clones and leaves out a portion. Counted here are some 1 million clones, approximately 72% occurring once; the ten biggest clones make up approximately 1.5%. Sequenced material: memory CD4+ T cells sorted from blood. Specified subset: CD45RA-negative fraction. The receptors were gathered from a man aged 18 to 35 in good health.

The chain combines TRBV15 with TRBJ1-4, with TRBD1 as a possible D gene (6 bases). Trimming removed 0 bases at V and 0 bases at J, with 20 bases between. CDR1 and CDR2 from the germline V gene are LNHNV and YYDKDF (reference sequence). The CDR3 length is 20 residues. The CDR3 reads CATSRDGGDSGVATNEKLFF. CDR3 DNA sequence: TGTGCCACCAGCAGAGATGGGGGAGACTCAGGGGTTGCAACTAATGAAAAACTGTTTTTT.

The chain couples TRBV4-1 to TRBJ1-1; 9 bases align to TRBD1. This CDR3 has 13 amino acids. V shed 3 bases and J 11 bases; nucleotides not matched to a gene: 7. Germline V lookup: CDR1 MGHRA, CDR2 YSYEKL. This chain's CDR3 is CASSHDRGAHAFF. DNA of the CDR3: TGCGCCAGCAGCCACGACAGGGGGGCCCATGCTTTCTTT.

The sample holds one count of this clone. The CDR3 loop is CASSYGAYYEQYF. CDR3 nucleotides: TGTGCCAGCAGTTACGGGGCCTACTACGAGCAGTACTTC. The chain has TRBV6-6 and TRBJ2-7, with D tentatively TRBD1 (5 bases). Germline assignment: CDR1 MNHNY and CDR2 SVGAGI (reference sequence). Trimming shortened V by 2 bases and J by 3 bases, and 8 bases separated the two germline ends. The CDR3 runs 13 residues.

This clone was picked up many times. The chain recombines TRBV11-2 with TRBJ1-2; perhaps TRBD1 as D (6 bases). V was shortened by 2 bases and J by 2 bases, with 12 bases between the two germline ends. Germline-derived CDR1 and CDR2 are SGHAT and FQNNGV. This CDR3 is built from 15 residues. The CDR3 is CASSLNRDKNYGYTF. As DNA, the CDR3 is TGTGCCAGCAGCTTAAACCGGGACAAGAACTATGGCTACACCTTC. The full variable domain, rest sourced from reference TRBV11-2 and TRBJ1-2, is EAGVAQSPRYKIIEKRQSVAFWCNPISGHATLYWYQQILGQGPKLLIQFQNNGVVDDSQLPKDRFSAERLKGVDSTLKIQPAKLEDSAVYLCASSLNRDKNYGYTFGSGTRLTVV.

With regard to this clone: A read error may produce the germline difference seen at one junction end. The V call is TRBV6-1, the J call TRBJ2-1; 8 bases match TRBD2. This CDR3 spans 15 amino acids. CDR1 is MNHNS and CDR2 is SASEGT in the germline V gene. CDR3 sequence: CAISEAGVTANEQFF. DNA for the CDR3: TGTGCCATCAGTGAAGCGGGAGTCACGGCCAATGAGCAGTTCTTC.

This chain links TRBV2 with TRBJ2-3, with D possibly being TRBD1 (5 bases). Trimming left V 7 bases short and J 8 bases short, with 13 bases between. Germline V CDR1 and CDR2: SNHLY, FYNNEI. This CDR3 is built from 12 residues. The CDR3 nucleotides read TGTGCCAGCAACGAAGGGGTATCTACGCAGTATTTT. Its protein product is CASNEGVSTQYF. Filled out from reference TRBV2 and TRBJ2-3, the complete variable domain reads EPEVTQTPSHQVTQMGQEVILRCVPISNHLYFYWYRQILGQKVEFLVSFYNNEISEKSEIFDDQFSVERPDGSNFTLKIRSTKLEDSAMYFCASNEGVSTQYFGPGTRLTVL.

V and J are TRBV7-9 and TRBJ1-2; D is unclear. The germline CDR1 and CDR2 sequences are SEHNR and FQNEAQ (reference sequence). The CDR3 sequence is 13 residues long. Trimming pared 3 bases from V and 4 bases from J, leaving 9 bases between. CDR3 loop: CASSFQDGYGYTF. The CDR3 DNA reads as TGTGCCAGCAGCTTCCAGGATGGCTATGGCTACACCTTC.

The chain carries TRBV6-1 and TRBJ2-2; D unclear. The CDR3 runs 13 residues. Germline-derived CDR1 and CDR2 are MNHNS and SASEGT. The V and J ends lost 7 bases and 10 bases respectively, with 16 bases between them. The CDR3 DNA sequence: TGTGCCAGCACCCTATCACCCAGCTTGGAGCTGTTTTTT. The encoded protein is CASTLSPSLELFF.

The chain carries TRBV6-4 and TRBJ2-5; D remains ambiguous. The germline gives CDR1 MRHNA, CDR2 SNTAGT. The CDR3 covers 13 residues. The V and J ends lost 5 bases and 5 bases respectively, with 12 bases between them. CDR3 bases: TGTGCCAGCAGTCGACAAGCGCGGGAGACCCAGTACTTC. Translation gives CASSRQARETQYF.

The chain employs TRBV6-1 and TRBJ2-2, with D perhaps TRBD1 (6 bases). V shed 7 bases and J shed 7 bases, with 13 bases lying between them. This CDR3 is built from 13 residues. Per the germline V gene, CDR1 is MNHNS and CDR2 is SASEGT. The CDR3: CASTGQIYGELFF. Here the CDR3 DNA reads TGTGCCAGCACAGGACAGATTTACGGGGAGCTGTTTTTT.

This clone occurred once. This chain uses TRBV7-2 with TRBJ1-2, with TRBD1 identical over 9 bases. The CDR3 runs 14 residues. J gave up 5 bases and V 5 bases, and 6 bases lay outside the gene matches. CDR1 SGHTA and CDR2 FQGNSA come from the germline V gene. The CDR3 loop reads CASSGQGFLYGYTF. The CDR3 region has the DNA TGTGCCAGCAGCGGACAGGGGTTTCTGTATGGCTACACCTTC.

With regard to this clone: A clone one base away is much larger, so this may be a read error. The chain employs TRBV5-4 and TRBJ2-5; 9 nucleotides agree with TRBD2. The CDR3 sequence is 16 residues long. Germline V gives CDR1 SGHNT, CDR2 YYREEE (reference sequence). Trimming removed 0 bases from V and 1 base from J; junction bases left unmatched: 4. This CDR3 reads CASSLGTSAAQETQYF. The CDR3 region has the DNA TGTGCCAGCAGCTTGGGGACTAGCGCGGCCCAAGAGACCCAGTACTTC.

Comments on this clone: This same CDR3 is encoded by further DNA sequences in the sample. The chain recombines TRBV9 with TRBJ2-7; tentatively, D is TRBD1 (5 bases). The CDR3 runs 14 residues. Trimming left V 0 bases short and J 0 bases short, with 7 bases between. From germline, CDR1 is SGDLS and CDR2 YYNGEE. CDR3 nucleotides: TGTGCCAGCAGCGTAGCTGACAGCTCCTACGAGCAGTACTTC. This translates into CASSVADSSYEQYF. The whole variable domain, filled in from reference TRBV9 and TRBJ2-7, reads DSGVTQTPKHLITATGQRVTLRCSPRSGDLSVYWYQQSLDQGLQFLIQYYNGEERAKGNILERFSAQQFPDLHSELNLSSLELGDSALYFCASSVADSSYEQYFGPGTRLTVT.

The chain is built from TRBV5-4 and TRBJ2-2; 10 bases line up with TRBD1. The V segment lost 4 bases and the J segment 4 bases; nucleotides outside the gene matches: 10. This CDR3 comprises 17 residues. Germline CDR1 reads SGHNT; CDR2 reads YYREEE (reference sequence). CDR3: CASSQYLTGGGTGELFF. The CDR3 nucleotides read TGTGCCAGCAGCCAATACCTGACAGGGGGCGGCACCGGGGAGCTGTTTTTT.

The rearrangement uses TRBV28 and TRBJ2-7, with 8 nucleotides matching TRBD2. This CDR3 comprises 17 residues. After removal of 6 bases from V and 2 bases from J, the junction contained 15 bases not matched to a gene. In germline, CDR1 is MDHEN, CDR2 SYDVKM. The CDR3 spells CASSSRGGRTPPYEQYF. The CDR3, as DNA: TGTGCCAGCAGCTCCCGGGGGGGCCGTACGCCCCCCTACGAGCAGTACTTC.

The chain is built from TRBV7-3 and TRBJ2-1; no definite D call. The CDR3 runs to 13 residues. In germline, CDR1 is SGHTA, CDR2 FQGTGA. Trimming cost V 6 bases and J 6 bases, with 12 bases left between them. The CDR3 DNA is TGTGCCAGCAGTCAGTACGGCCGCAATGAGCAGTTCTTC. The encoded protein is CASSQYGRNEQFF. Combining the CDR3 with reference TRBV7-3 and TRBJ2-1 gives the whole variable domain GAGVSQTPSNKVTEKGKYVELRCDPISGHTALYWYRQSLGQGPEFLIYFQGTGAADDSGLPNDRFFAVRPEGSVSTLKIQRTERGDSAVYLCASSQYGRNEQFFGPGTRLTVL.

The J gene is TRBJ1-1, the V gene TRBV7-2; the D gene is possibly TRBD1 (5 bases). V was cut by 5 bases and J by 5 bases, with 18 bases left in between. Germline V gives CDR1 SGHTA, CDR2 FQGNSA. CDR3 length: 15 amino acids. The CDR3: CASSAPSRGTTEAFF. The DNA of the CDR3 is TGTGCCAGCAGCGCACCTTCCCGAGGGACTACTGAAGCTTTCTTT.

V and J are TRBV30 and TRBJ2-2; 7 positions agree with TRBD1. The CDR3 runs to 15 residues. Germline V gives CDR1 GTSNPN, CDR2 SVGIG (reference sequence). The V gene end was trimmed by 5 bases and the J gene end by 5 bases; junction bases not matched to a gene: 11. The CDR3 reads CAWCKGAGVTGELFF. The CDR3 region has the DNA TGTGCCTGGTGCAAGGGGGCAGGGGTAACCGGGGAGCTGTTTTTT. Drawing the rest from reference TRBV30 and TRBJ2-2, the complete variable domain is SQTIHQWPATLVQPVGSPLSLECTVEGTSNPNLYWYRQAAGRGLQLLFYSVGIGQISSEVPQNLSASRPQDRQFILSSKKLLLSDSGFYLCAWCKGAGVTGELFFGEGSRLTVL.

The V call is TRBV19, the J call TRBJ2-3; 8 nucleotides align to TRBD2. V gave up 7 bases and J gave up 6 bases; unmatched junction bases: 12. The CDR3 extends over 15 amino acids. CDR1 and CDR2 from the germline V gene are LNHDA and SQIVND (reference sequence). The CDR3 DNA follows: TGTGCCAGTAATCTAGGGGGGCTAGCGGGTGATACGCAGTATTTT. It encodes CASNLGGLAGDTQYF.

In its sample, this clone was seen a few times. The V call is TRBV19, the J call TRBJ1-6; 7 bases map to TRBD1. Unmatched junction bases numbered 7, after V lost 7 bases and J lost 7 bases. This CDR3 is built from 14 residues. CDR1 and CDR2 from the germline V gene are LNHDA and SQIVND (reference sequence). CDR3 in DNA: TGTGCCAGTACCCGACAGGGTAACAATTCACCCCTCCACTTT. As protein: CASTRQGNNSPLHF.

CDR3 sequence reads: CASSPLGGGMETQYF. The CDR3 bases are TGTGCCAGCAGCCCGTTAGGGGGCGGGATGGAGACCCAGTACTTC. The chain combines TRBV28 with TRBJ2-5; TRBD1 might be the D (7 bases). Looked up from germline, CDR1 is MDHEN and CDR2 is SYDVKM. Trimming took off 6 bases at V and 5 bases at J, with 19 bases between the two ends. The CDR3 is 15 amino acids.

This clone appeared a single time. V and J are TRBV5-5 and TRBJ2-7; D is perhaps TRBD1 (6 bases). CDR1 and CDR2 from the germline V gene are SGHKS and YYEKEE (reference sequence). V was pared by 3 bases and J by 2 bases, with 15 bases between. The CDR3 is 15 amino acids. CDR3: CASSSVWDKAYEQYF. In DNA, the CDR3 is TGTGCCAGCAGCTCCGTTTGGGACAAAGCCTACGAGCAGTACTTC.

This chain joins TRBV19 and TRBJ1-2; D unresolved. The CDR3 totals 21 residues. Germline assignment: CDR1 LNHDA and CDR2 SQIVND (reference sequence). V was clipped by 0 bases and J by 7 bases, with 33 bases between them. DNA for the CDR3: TGTGCCAGTAGTATAGATCTATACGGGCAGGAGTTAGATCACGCCCTTGGTGGCTACACCTTC. This translates into CASSIDLYGQELDHALGGYTF.

DNA for the CDR3: TGCGCCAGCAGCGCCCAACAAGAGACCCAGTACTTC. Translating it yields CASSAQQETQYF. The J gene is TRBJ2-5, the V gene TRBV5-1; D gene uncertain. Germline V lookup: CDR1 SGHRS, CDR2 YFSETQ. The CDR3 is 12 amino acids. Trimming took off 4 bases at V and 2 bases at J, with 6 bases between the two ends.

This chain joins TRBV15 and TRBJ1-5; maybe TRBD1 (5 bases). Germline values: CDR1 LNHNV, CDR2 YYDKDF (reference sequence). This CDR3 has 14 residues. Trimming pared 9 bases from V and 3 bases from J, leaving 15 bases between. The CDR3: CATNPGGPNQPQHF. CDR3 bases: TGTGCCACTAACCCGGGGGGTCCCAATCAGCCCCAGCATTTT. The complete variable domain, with remaining parts taken from reference TRBV15 and TRBJ1-5, reads DAMVIQNPRYQVTQFGKPVTLSCSQTLNHNVMYWYQQKSSQAPKLLFHYYDKDFNNEADTPDNFQSRRPNTSFCFLDIRSPGLGDTAMYLCATNPGGPNQPQHFGDGTRLSIL.